The rows below give T cell receptor beta chains drawn from one sample of a study of blood T cell repertoires in COVID-19. Assay used: immunoSEQ multiplex PCR; TCRdb lists only in-frame clones, some missing. In the table there are around 50,000 clones, roughly 86% of which are singletons. The sample was peripheral blood. The receptors come from a man aged 55-75 years with active or convalescent COVID-19. Each CDR3 is given with its conserved first and last residue. A D gene is named only where the DNA matches it firmly. Clone size appears in some rows only: once, few, many, or a class for an expanded clone.

abundance	v_gene	j_gene	d_gene	CDR3aa	CDR3nt
once	TRBV19	TRBJ1-2	TRBD1	CASSIGHRGYYGYTF	TGTGCCAGTAGTATAGGTCACAGGGGGTACTATGGCTACACCTTC
.	TRBV6-5	TRBJ1-1	.	CASSTQGLEAFF	TGTGCCAGCAGTACTCAGGGCCTTGAAGCTTTCTTT
.	TRBV19	TRBJ1-5	.	CASSIYGAGGQPQHF	TGTGCCAGTAGTATCTACGGGGCGGGGGGTCAGCCCCAGCATTTT
.	TRBV15	TRBJ2-7	.	CATSRGGSASEQYF	TGTGCCACCAGCAGAGGAGGTAGCGCGAGCGAGCAGTACTTC
.	TRBV9	TRBJ1-2	.	CASSAQWLGPGANYGYTF	TGTGCCAGCAGCGCCCAATGGTTGGGTCCGGGGGCTAACTATGGCTACACCTTC
once	TRBV28	TRBJ1-5	.	CASSLLARGQGKPQHF	TGTGCCAGCAGTTTATTGGCTCGTGGGCAGGGTAAGCCCCAGCATTTT
.	TRBV18	TRBJ1-2	.	CASSPSREDYGYTF	TGTGCCAGCTCACCAAGCAGGGAGGACTATGGCTACACCTTC
once	TRBV5-1	TRBJ1-3	.	CASSLGVQGSGNTIYF	TGCGCCAGCAGCTTGGGTGTGCAGGGGTCTGGAAACACCATATATTTT
.	TRBV5-1	TRBJ1-1	TRBD1	CASSGTGVVNTEAFF	TGCGCCAGCAGCGGGACAGGGGTTGTGAACACTGAAGCTTTCTTT
.	TRBV5-6	TRBJ2-3	.	CASSPIGGTQYF	TGTGCCAGCAGCCCGATCGGGGGTACGCAGTATTTT
.	TRBV9	TRBJ1-1	TRBD1	CASSIDPGGEAFF	TGTGCCAGCAGCATCGATCCAGGGGGTGAAGCTTTCTTT
once	TRBV6-5	TRBJ1-5	TRBD1	CASALDRAGQPQHF	TGTGCCAGCGCCCTGGACAGGGCGGGGCAGCCCCAGCATTTT
.	TRBV19	TRBJ1-6	TRBD1	CASSIMGQGRTYNSPLHF	TGTGCCAGTAGTATCATGGGACAGGGAAGGACCTATAATTCACCCCTCCACTTT
.	TRBV7-3	TRBJ1-6	TRBD1	CASSIVPSGGGHNSPLHF	TGTGCCAGCAGCATCGTCCCATCAGGGGGCGGCCATAATTCACCCCTCCACTTT
.	TRBV9	TRBJ2-1	.	CASSVGSISYNEQFF	TGTGCCAGCAGCGTAGGTAGCATTTCCTACAATGAGCAGTTCTTC
.	TRBV3-1/TRBV3-2	TRBJ2-7	TRBD2	CASSPASGGTYEQYF	TGTGCCAGCAGCCCCGCTAGCGGGGGAACCTACGAGCAGTACTTC
.	TRBV10-3	TRBJ1-1	.	CAISPQGRNTEAFF	TGTGCCATCAGTCCGCAGGGGCGCAACACTGAAGCTTTCTTT